The source of this T cell receptor (beta chain) is a study of regulatory T cells in long-lasting Graves disease. Time point denoted: newly diagnosed GD, antithyroid drugs for less than 3 months. Preparation of the TCR library used RNA extracted from PBMCs. Diagnosis followed American Thyroid Association guidelines for Graves' disease. The patient group derived from an endocrinology department in Xi'an, China. This CDR3 has 14 amino acids. From germline, CDR1 is SNHLY and CDR2 FYNNEI. With respect to this clonotype: Its antigen remains unknown. A junction end diverges from the germline sequence, so it may reflect a read error.

The authors built TCR beta libraries using iRepertoire HTBI primers and Arm-PCR of CDR3 regions. In TCRdb, the multiplex PCR reads were re-called with MiXCR into one record per CDR3 protein. The data show approximately 300,000 distinct CDR3 sequences, more than 15% seen once. Study-level points and caveats: Favored usage of TRBV28, TRBJ1-2 and TRBJ2-5 was recorded in persistent disease. TCR diversity in persistent Graves' patients was below that of newly diagnosed ones.

V gene TRBV2 combines with J gene TRBJ2-1, with 13 bases fitting TRBD2. The sequencing here drew on peripheral blood mononuclear cells (PBMCs), taken at new diagnosis, from a patient treated with antithyroid drugs. This receptor was identified in a female donor with Graves disease. CDR3 DNA sequence: TGTGCCAGCAGTGCAAATTCGGGACTAGCGGGGCAGGGGTTC. Translation: CASSANSGLAGQGF. The variable domain in full, completed from reference TRBV2 and TRBJ2-1, reads EPEVTQTPSHQVTQMGQEVILRCVPISNHLYFYWYRQILGQKVEFLVSFYNNEISEKSEIFDDQFSVERPDGSNFTLKIRSTKLEDSAMYFCASSANSGLAGQGFGPGTRLTVL.